This T cell receptor beta chain was found in a study of cytomegalovirus exposure and HLA in healthy donors. Overall study: In an early release, HLA-typed donors contributed 80 million to 95 million unique TCR sequences. Findings of the study overall: Several of the most significant clusters were apparently associated with common viral pathogens in a later analysis. Later analysis identified 17,000 or so TCR beta sequences associated with HLA alleles, using a false discovery rate threshold of 0.05.

A remark on this clone: The antigen remains unidentified.

Both 60 Vbeta primers and 13 Jbeta primers went into the PCR. Assay: immunoSEQ multiplex PCR; the TCRdb copy retains only in-frame clones and omits some. The sample holds approximately 140,000 clones, about 80% seen once. This CDR3 spans 12 amino acids. Trimming left V 7 bases short and J 7 bases short, with 11 bases between. In germline, CDR1 is SEHNR, CDR2 FQNEAQ (reference sequence). Source material: PBMCs. The chain employs TRBV7-9 and TRBJ2-1, with D possibly TRBD1 on 6 matching bases. The sequence came from a man between 35 and 55 years old in good health and CMV-seronegative. In DNA form, the CDR3 reads TGTGCCAGCATCCAAGGGGGAAATGAGCAGTTCTTC. Amino acid sequence: CASIQGGNEQFF.